This paragraph covers one T cell receptor (beta chain) sequence. The record originates from a study of blood T cell repertoires in COVID-19. Overall study context: Acute-phase and convalescent COVID-19 samples originated in the United States, Italy and Spain.

Generated by immunoSEQ multiplex PCR, the TCRdb table keeps only in-frame clones and is missing some. The table records about 160,000 clones, roughly 80% of them present only once. This CDR3 contains 15 residues. Deletions cut 6 bases from V and 0 bases from J, with 12 bases between. The germline V gene has CDR1 KGHSH and CDR2 LQKENI. V usage is TRBV18 and J usage is TRBJ1-3, with D maybe TRBD1 (6 bases). The sequence derives from a young man with active or convalescent COVID-19. Sequenced sample: peripheral blood. This chain's CDR3 is CASSGAVDSGNTIYF. The CDR3 region has the DNA TGTGCCAGCTCGGGGGCGGTAGACTCTGGAAACACCATATATTTT.